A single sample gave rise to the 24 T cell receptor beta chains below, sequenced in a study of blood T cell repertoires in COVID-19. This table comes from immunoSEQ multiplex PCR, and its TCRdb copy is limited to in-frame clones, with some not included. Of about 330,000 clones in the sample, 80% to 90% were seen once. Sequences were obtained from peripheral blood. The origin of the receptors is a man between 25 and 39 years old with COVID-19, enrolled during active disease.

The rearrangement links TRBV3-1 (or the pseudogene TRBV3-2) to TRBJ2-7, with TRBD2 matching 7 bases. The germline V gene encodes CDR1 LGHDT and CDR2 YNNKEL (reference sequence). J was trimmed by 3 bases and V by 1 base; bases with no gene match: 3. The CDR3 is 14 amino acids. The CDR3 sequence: CASSQGLAFYEQYF. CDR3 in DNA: TGTGCCAGCAGCCAAGGACTAGCCTTCTACGAGCAGTACTTC.

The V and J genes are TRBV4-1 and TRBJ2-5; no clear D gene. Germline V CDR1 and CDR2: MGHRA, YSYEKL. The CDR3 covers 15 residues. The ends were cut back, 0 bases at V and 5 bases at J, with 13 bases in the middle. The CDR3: CASSQDTPLEETQYF. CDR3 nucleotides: TGCGCCAGCAGCCAAGATACCCCCCTGGAGGAGACCCAGTACTTC.

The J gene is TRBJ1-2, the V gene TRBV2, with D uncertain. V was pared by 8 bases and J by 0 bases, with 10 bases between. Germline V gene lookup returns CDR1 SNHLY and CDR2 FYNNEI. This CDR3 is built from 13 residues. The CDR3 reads CASGEATNYGYTF. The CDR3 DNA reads TGTGCCAGCGGGGAGGCGACTAACTATGGCTACACCTTC.

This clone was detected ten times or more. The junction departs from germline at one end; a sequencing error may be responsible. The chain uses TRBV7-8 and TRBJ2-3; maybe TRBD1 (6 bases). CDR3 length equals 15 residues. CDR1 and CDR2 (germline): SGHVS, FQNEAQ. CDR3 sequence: CASSLNLGLGGARDF. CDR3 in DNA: TGTGCCAGCAGCTTAAATCTAGGGTTAGGGGGAGCACGGGATTTT.

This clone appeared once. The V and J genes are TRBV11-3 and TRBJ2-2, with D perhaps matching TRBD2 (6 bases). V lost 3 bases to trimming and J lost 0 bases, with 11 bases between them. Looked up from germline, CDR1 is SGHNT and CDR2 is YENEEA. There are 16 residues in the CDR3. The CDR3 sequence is CASSFDAGPNTGELFF. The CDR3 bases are TGTGCCAGCAGCTTCGATGCGGGACCGAACACCGGGGAGCTGTTTTTT.

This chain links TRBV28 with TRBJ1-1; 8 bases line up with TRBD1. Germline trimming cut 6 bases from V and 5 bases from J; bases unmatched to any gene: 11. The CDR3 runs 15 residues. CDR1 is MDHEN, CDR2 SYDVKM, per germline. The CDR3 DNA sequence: TGTGCCAGCAGCCCGATGGTGGACAGGGTGACTGAAGCTTTCTTT. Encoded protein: CASSPMVDRVTEAFF.

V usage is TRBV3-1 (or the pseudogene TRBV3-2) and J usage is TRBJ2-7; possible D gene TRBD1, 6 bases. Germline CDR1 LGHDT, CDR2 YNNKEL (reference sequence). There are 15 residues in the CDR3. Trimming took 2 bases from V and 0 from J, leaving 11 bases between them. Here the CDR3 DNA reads TGTGCCAGCAGCCAACCACAGGGAAGCTCCTACGAGCAGTACTTC. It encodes CASSQPQGSSYEQYF.

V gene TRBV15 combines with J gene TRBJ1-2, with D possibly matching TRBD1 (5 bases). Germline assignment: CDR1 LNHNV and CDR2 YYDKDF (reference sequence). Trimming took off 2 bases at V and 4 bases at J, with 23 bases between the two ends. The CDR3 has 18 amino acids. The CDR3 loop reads CATSRPSSPRAFGYGYTF. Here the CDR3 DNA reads TGTGCCACCAGCAGACCCTCCTCCCCCAGGGCGTTTGGCTATGGCTACACCTTC.

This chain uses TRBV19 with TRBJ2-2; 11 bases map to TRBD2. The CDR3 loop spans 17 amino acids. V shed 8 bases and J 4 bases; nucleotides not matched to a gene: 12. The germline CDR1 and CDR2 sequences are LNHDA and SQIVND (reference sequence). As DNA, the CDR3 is TGTGCCAGTCTAGGGACTAGCGGCGGGAGACTCACCGGGGAGCTGTTTTTT. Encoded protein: CASLGTSGGRLTGELFF.

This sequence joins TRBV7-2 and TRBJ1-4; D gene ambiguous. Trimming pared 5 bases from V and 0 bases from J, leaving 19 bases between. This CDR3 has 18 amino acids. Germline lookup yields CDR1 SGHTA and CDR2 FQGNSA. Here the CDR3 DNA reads TGTGCCAGCAGCACCGGATACGGGGTGGGGACAACTAATGAAAAACTGTTTTTT. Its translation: CASSTGYGVGTTNEKLFF.

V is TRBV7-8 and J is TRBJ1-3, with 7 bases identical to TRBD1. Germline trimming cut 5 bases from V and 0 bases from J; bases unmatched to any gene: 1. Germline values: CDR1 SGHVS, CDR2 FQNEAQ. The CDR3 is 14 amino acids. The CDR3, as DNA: TGTGCCAGCAGCGGACAGGTCTCTGGAAACACCATATATTTT. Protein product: CASSGQVSGNTIYF.

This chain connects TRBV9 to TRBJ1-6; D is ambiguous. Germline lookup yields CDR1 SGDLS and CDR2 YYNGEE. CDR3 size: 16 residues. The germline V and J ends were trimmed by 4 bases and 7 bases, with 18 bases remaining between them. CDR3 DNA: TGTGCCAGCAGCCCCCGATTGGAGGGATGGAATTCACCCCTCCACTTT. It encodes CASSPRLEGWNSPLHF.

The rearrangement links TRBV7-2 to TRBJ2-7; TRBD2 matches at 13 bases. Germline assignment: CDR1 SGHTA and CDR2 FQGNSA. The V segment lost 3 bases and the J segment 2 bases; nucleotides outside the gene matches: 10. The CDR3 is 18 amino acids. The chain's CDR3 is CASSFSGTSGASTYEQYF. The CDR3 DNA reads TGTGCCAGCAGCTTCTCGGGGACTAGCGGGGCATCTACCTACGAGCAGTACTTC.

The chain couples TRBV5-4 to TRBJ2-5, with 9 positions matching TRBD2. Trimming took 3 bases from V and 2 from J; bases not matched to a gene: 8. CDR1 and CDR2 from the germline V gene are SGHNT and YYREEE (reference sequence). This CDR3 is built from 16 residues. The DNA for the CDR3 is TGTGCCAGCAGCTCCGGGACTAGCCGGCTGCAAGAGACCCAGTACTTC. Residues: CASSSGTSRLQETQYF.

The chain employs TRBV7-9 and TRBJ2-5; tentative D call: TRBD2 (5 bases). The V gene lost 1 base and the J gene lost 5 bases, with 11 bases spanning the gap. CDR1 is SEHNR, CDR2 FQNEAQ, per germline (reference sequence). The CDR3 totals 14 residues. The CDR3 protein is CASSLEFRGETQYF. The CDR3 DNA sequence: TGTGCCAGCAGCTTAGAATTCAGAGGGGAGACCCAGTACTTC.

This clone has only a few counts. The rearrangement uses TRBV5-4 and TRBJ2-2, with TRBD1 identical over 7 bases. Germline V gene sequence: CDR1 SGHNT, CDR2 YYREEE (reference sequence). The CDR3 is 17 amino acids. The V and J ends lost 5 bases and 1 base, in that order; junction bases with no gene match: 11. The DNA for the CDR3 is TGTGCCAGCAGTTTTACAGGGGCGCTCCTGAACACCGGGGAGCTGTTTTTT. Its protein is CASSFTGALLNTGELFF.

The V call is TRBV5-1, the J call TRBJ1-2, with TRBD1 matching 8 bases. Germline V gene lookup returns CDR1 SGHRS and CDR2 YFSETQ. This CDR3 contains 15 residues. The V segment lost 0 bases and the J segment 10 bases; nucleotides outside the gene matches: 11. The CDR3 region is CASSLVSTGVHDYTF. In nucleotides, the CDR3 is TGCGCCAGCAGCTTGGTCTCGACAGGGGTACATGACTACACCTTC.

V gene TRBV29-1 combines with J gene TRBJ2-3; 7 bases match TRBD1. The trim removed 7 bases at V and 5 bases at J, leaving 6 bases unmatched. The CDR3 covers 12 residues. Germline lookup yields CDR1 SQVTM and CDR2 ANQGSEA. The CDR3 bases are TGCAGCGCCCGACAGGGTGGAGATACGCAGTATTTT. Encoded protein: CSARQGGDTQYF.

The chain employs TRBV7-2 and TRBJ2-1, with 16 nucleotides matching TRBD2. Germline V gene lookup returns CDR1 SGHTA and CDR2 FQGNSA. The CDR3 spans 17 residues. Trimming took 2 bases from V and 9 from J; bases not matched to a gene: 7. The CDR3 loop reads CASSLLGTSGGAIEQFF. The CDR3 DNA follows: TGTGCCAGCAGCTTATTAGGGACTAGCGGGGGGGCCATTGAGCAGTTCTTC.

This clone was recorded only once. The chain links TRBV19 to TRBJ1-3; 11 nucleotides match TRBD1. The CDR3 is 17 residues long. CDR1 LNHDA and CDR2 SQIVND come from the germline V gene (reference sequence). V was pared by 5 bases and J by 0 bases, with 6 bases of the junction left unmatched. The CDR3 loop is CASSARTGGASGNTIYF. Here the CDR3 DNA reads TGTGCCAGTAGTGCTCGGACAGGGGGCGCCTCTGGAAACACCATATATTTT.

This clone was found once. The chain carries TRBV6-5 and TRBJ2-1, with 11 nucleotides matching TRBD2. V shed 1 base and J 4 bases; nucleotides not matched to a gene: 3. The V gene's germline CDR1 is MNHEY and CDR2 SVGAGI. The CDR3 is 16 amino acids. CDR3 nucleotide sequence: TGTGCCAGCAGTTACTTAGGGACTAGCGGTTACAATGAGCAGTTCTTC. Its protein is CASSYLGTSGYNEQFF.

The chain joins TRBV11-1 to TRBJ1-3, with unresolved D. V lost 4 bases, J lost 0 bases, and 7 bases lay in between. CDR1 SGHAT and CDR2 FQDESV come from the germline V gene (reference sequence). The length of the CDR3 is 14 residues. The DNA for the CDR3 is TGTGCCAGCAGCTCATCCGGCTCTGGAAACACCATATATTTT. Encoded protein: CASSSSGSGNTIYF.

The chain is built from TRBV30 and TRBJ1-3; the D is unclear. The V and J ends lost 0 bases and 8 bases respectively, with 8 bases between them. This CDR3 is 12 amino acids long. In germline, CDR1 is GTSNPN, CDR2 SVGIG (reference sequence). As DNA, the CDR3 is TGTGCCTGGAGTGTAGTCCCGGACACCATATATTTT. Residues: CAWSVVPDTIYF.

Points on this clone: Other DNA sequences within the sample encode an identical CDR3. CDR3 amino acids: CASSPRTGGSTGELFF. The CDR3 DNA follows: TGTGCCAGCTCACCAAGGACAGGGGGTTCGACCGGGGAGCTGTTTTTT. The chain links TRBV18 to TRBJ2-2; TRBD1 agrees at 10 bases. With V trimmed by 2 bases and J by 5 bases, 5 bases remained unmatched. Looked up from germline, CDR1 is KGHSH and CDR2 is LQKENI. The CDR3 totals 16 residues.